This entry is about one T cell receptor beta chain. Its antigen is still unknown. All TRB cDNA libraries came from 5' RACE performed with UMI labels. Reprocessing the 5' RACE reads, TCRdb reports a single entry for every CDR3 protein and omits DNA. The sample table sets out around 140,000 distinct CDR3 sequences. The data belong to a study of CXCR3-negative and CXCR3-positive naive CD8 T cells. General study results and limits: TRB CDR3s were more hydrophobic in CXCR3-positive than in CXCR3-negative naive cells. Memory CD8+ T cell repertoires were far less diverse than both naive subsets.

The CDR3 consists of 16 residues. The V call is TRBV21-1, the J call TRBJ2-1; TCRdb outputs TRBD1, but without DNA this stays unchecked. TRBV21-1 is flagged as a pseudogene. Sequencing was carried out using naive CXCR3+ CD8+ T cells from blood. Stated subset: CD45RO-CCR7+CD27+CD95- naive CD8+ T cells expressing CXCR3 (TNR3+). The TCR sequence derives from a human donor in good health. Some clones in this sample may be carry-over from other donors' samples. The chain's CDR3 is CASSKGGTGEGNEQFF.